This TCR beta chain was identified during a study of OX40 agonist ivuxolimab in advanced cancers. The data were produced by immunoSEQ multiplex PCR, yet TCRdb's version contains in-frame clones alone and is incomplete. The sample shows fewer than 85,000 clones, 70% to 90% of them seen only once. The germline V gene encodes CDR1 SGHTS and CDR2 YDEGEE. The CDR3 consists of 17 residues. V gave up 3 bases and J gave up 0 bases; unmatched junction bases: 6. The rearrangement uses TRBV5-8 and TRBJ1-6, with 7 bases identical to TRBD1. The input for sequencing was CD4+ or CD8+ T cells sorted from blood, taken in a trial of the OX40 agonist ivuxolimab. This receptor was taken from an adult with an advanced solid tumor such as melanoma, head and neck, liver or kidney cancer. CDR3 nucleotide sequence: TGTGCCAGCAGCTCTAGGGGACAGAGCTCCTATAATTCACCCCTCCACTTT. It translates to CASSSRGQSSYNSPLHF.